This is a list of T cell receptor beta chains from one sample in a study of blood T cell repertoires in COVID-19. The assay was immunoSEQ multiplex PCR, and TCRdb's table has in-frame clones only and misses some. The sample lists nearly 110,000 clones, 65% to 75% seen once, with about 1% in the top ten. Sequences were obtained from peripheral blood. The receptors were sampled from a human donor with acute or convalescent COVID-19. The donor label of this sample is uncertain. CDR3s include the opening cysteine and the closing phenylalanine or tryptophan. D genes are given only for firm matches. Size tells how often a clone was seen (once, few, many) or the class of an expanded clone, and some rows leave it out.

J gene	D gene	CDR3 length	clone size	V gene	CDR3 DNA	CDR3 protein
TRBJ2-3	TRBD2	15	-	TRBV5-1	TGCGCCAGCAGCTTTACAGCGGGGGGAGCAGATACGCAGTATTTT	CASSFTAGGADTQYF
TRBJ2-5	TRBD2	14	-	TRBV7-7	TGTGCCAGCAGTCCGGACGGGAGGAGGCAGACCCAGTACTTC	CASSPDGRRQTQYF
TRBJ1-6	-	14	-	TRBV5-1	TGCGCCAGCAGCCCTGGACAAGGGCGGACACCCCTCCACTTT	CASSPGQGRTPLHF
TRBJ2-1	-	18	-	TRBV21-1	TGTGCCAGCAGCAACCTAAAGCGGGACAGGGAGTCCTACAATGAGCAGTTCTTC	CASSNLKRDRESYNEQFF
TRBJ2-3	TRBD2	16	-	TRBV18	TGTGCCAGCTCACCACGACTAGCGGGAAGCACAGATACGCAGTATTTT	CASSPRLAGSTDTQYF
TRBJ1-1	-	12	-	TRBV27	TGTGCCAGCAGTCCCGACAACCTTGAAGCTTTCTTT	CASSPDNLEAFF
TRBJ1-5	-	14	once	TRBV28	TGTGCCAGCAGTTTTGGGGGGAGCAATCAGCCCCAGCATTTT	CASSFGGSNQPQHF
TRBJ1-5	TRBD1	15	-	TRBV15	TGTGCCACCAGCAATACGGACAGGGCAAATCAGCCCCAGCATTTT	CATSNTDRANQPQHF
TRBJ1-4	-	12	-	TRBV7-9	TGTGCCAGCAGTTACACAGCTGAAAAACTGTTTTTT	CASSYTAEKLFF
TRBJ1-1	TRBD1	14	-	TRBV30	TGTGCCTGGCCGGGACAGACATACTACACTGAAGCTTTCTTT	CAWPGQTYYTEAFF
TRBJ2-5	-	15	-	TRBV7-6	TGTGCCAGCAGCCCTCCCTCCAGGGGCCAAGAGACCCAGTACTTC	CASSPPSRGQETQYF
TRBJ1-1	-	12	few	TRBV2	TGTGCCAGCAGATTGTCGAGCACTGAAGCTTTCTTT	CASRLSSTEAFF
TRBJ1-2	-	13	-	TRBV28	TGTGCCAGCATCCCGAGTACGGGGATGGTCCCTCATTTC	CASIPSTGMVPHF
TRBJ2-2	-	15	once	TRBV5-1	TGCGCCAGCAGCTTGGCCCGAGGGGGCACCGGGGAGCTGTTTTTT	CASSLARGGTGELFF
TRBJ1-5	-	12	-	TRBV6-5	TGTGCCAGCAGTACCCGCGGTCAGCCCCAGCATTTT	CASSTRGQPQHF
TRBJ2-3	-	15	-	TRBV30	TGTGCCTGGAGTGCCGGACTGATGAGCACAGATACGCAGTATTTT	CAWSAGLMSTDTQYF
TRBJ1-2	-	15	-	TRBV18	TGTGCCAGCTCACCACCCCCGGGGGTAGGCTATGGCTACACCTTC	CASSPPPGVGYGYTF
TRBJ1-3	TRBD1	17	once	TRBV10-3	TGTGCCATCAGAGCTGAACCGGGACAGGACTCTGGAAACACCATATATTTT	CAIRAEPGQDSGNTIYF
TRBJ1-6	-	15	-	TRBV9	TGTGCCAGCAGCGTACGGGGAGAGGCGGGATCACCCCTCCACTTT	CASSVRGEAGSPLHF
TRBJ1-1	-	13	many	TRBV10-3	TGTGCCACCGGAGGATTAATGAACACTGAAGCTTTCTTT	CATGGLMNTEAFF
TRBJ2-1	-	15	-	TRBV13	TGTGCCAGCAGGAGGTGGGGCGGCTCCTACAATGAGCAGTTCTTC	CASRRWGGSYNEQFF
TRBJ1-1	TRBD1	15	-	TRBV9	TGTGCCAGCAGCTCCCCCGGGACAGTAGAGGATGAAGCTTTCTTT	CASSSPGTVEDEAFF
TRBJ1-1	-	14	-	TRBV11-2	TGTGCCAGCAGCCCCCCGGCGGGTTGGACTGAAGCTTTCTTT	CASSPPAGWTEAFF
TRBJ1-5	-	19	-	TRBV4-1	TGCGCCAGCAGCCAAGGCCCGCAGCCCCCAGGATACAGCAATCAGCCCCAGCATTTT	CASSQGPQPPGYSNQPQHF
TRBJ1-6	TRBD1	16	few	TRBV19	TGTGCCAGTAGTATTAACAGGGGAGGTGGTGGTTCACCCCTCCACTTT	CASSINRGGGGSPLHF
TRBJ2-7	-	13	-	TRBV6-4	TGTGCCAGCAGTGTCTACAGGGTCCGGGAGCAGTACTTC	CASSVYRVREQYF
TRBJ1-2	TRBD1	22	few	TRBV19	TGTGCCAGTAGCACTATCGTGCCTCCGGGACAGGGGACGCGGATGTTGACCTATGGCTACACCTTC	CASSTIVPPGQGTRMLTYGYTF
TRBJ2-1	-	16	-	TRBV3-1/TRBV3-2	TGTGCCAGCAGCCCCCCCGAGGGTCTCTCCTACAATGAGCAGTTCTTC	CASSPPEGLSYNEQFF
TRBJ2-2	TRBD2	16	once	TRBV7-2	TGTGCCAGCAGCCTTCGGGGGGGGCCGGGCACCGGGGAGCTGTTTTTT	CASSLRGGPGTGELFF
TRBJ2-1	TRBD2	15	-	TRBV5-1	TGCGCCAGCAGCCCCGGGGGGAGCTCCTACAATGAGCAGTTCTTC	CASSPGGSSYNEQFF
TRBJ1-1	TRBD1	16	-	TRBV7-9	TGTGCCAGCAGCTTATTGATGACAGGGAGGAACACTGAAGCTTTCTTT	CASSLLMTGRNTEAFF
TRBJ2-2	-	16	-	TRBV7-6	TGTGCCAGCAGCTTAGTGGTGCAGTCCACGACCGGGGAGCTGTTTTTT	CASSLVVQSTTGELFF
TRBJ1-3	-	15	-	TRBV6-6	TGTGCCAGCAGTTACTCGAAGGGCGGGGGAAACACCATATATTTT	CASSYSKGGGNTIYF
TRBJ1-4	TRBD1	14	few	TRBV11-2	TGTGCCAGCAGCTTTGGCAGGGGGAGGCAAAAACTGTTTTTT	CASSFGRGRQKLFF
TRBJ1-5	TRBD1	16	many	TRBV12-5	TGTGCTAGTGGTTTTGGCGCCGGGACAGGGTATCAGCCCCAGCATTTT	CASGFGAGTGYQPQHF
TRBJ2-6	TRBD1	20	-	TRBV6-1	TGTGCCAGCAGTGAAGCGTGGGACAGACTTTCGAGCTCTGGGGCCAACGTCCTGACTTTC	CASSEAWDRLSSSGANVLTF
TRBJ1-1	-	16	few	TRBV18	TGTGCCAGCTCACCGGCCGGGGGACTCATGAACACTGAAGCTTTCTTT	CASSPAGGLMNTEAFF
TRBJ1-4	-	14	once	TRBV3-1/TRBV3-2	TGTGCCAGCAGCCCCCCCGCAACTAATGAAAAACTGTTTTTT	CASSPPATNEKLFF
TRBJ2-4	-	15	once	TRBV10-3	TGTGCCGTGGCCGACGCACAGCTAGCCAAAAACATTCAGTACTTC	CAVADAQLAKNIQYF
TRBJ1-5	-	14	-	TRBV18	TGTGCCAGCACAACCGAGAGGGTAAATCAGCCCCAGCATTTT	CASTTERVNQPQHF
TRBJ1-2	TRBD1	14	-	TRBV19	TGTGCCAGTAGTATAGTGGGACAGGTCTATGGCTACACCTTC	CASSIVGQVYGYTF